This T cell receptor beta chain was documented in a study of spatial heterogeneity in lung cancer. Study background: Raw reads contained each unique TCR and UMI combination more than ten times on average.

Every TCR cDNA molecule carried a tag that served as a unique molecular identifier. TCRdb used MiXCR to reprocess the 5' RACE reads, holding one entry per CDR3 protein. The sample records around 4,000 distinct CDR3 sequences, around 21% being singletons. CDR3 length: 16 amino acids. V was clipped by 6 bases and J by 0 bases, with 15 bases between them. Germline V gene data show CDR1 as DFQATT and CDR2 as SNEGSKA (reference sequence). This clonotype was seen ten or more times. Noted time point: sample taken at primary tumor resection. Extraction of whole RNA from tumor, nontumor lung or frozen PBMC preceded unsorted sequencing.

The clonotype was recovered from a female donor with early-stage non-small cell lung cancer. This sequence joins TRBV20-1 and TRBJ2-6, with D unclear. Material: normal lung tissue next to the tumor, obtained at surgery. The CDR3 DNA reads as TGCAGTGCCCCCAGCCTAGGAGTCTCTGGGGCCAACGTCCTGACTTTC. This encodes CSAPSLGVSGANVLTF.